A selection of T cell receptor beta chains follows, all from one sample in a study of beta chain features in type 1 diabetes. Method: immunoSEQ multiplex PCR; TCRdb's copy keeps in-frame clones and lacks some. The sample has about 200,000 clones, about 11% seen once. Material for sequencing was central memory CD4+ T cells from blood. Receptors originate from a man younger than 30 in good health. CDR3s include the opening cysteine and the closing phenylalanine or tryptophan. The D gene is left open where the match is weak. Some rows mark clone size as missing; the rest say once, few, many or name a class of expanded clone.

>TRBD1|TRBV28|.|TRBJ1-3
CASSGGTVRGNTIYF
TGTGCCAGCAGTGGCGGGACAGTGCGCGGAAACACCATATATTTT
>TRBD2|TRBV25-1|.|TRBJ2-7
CASSEGRRGRDEQYF
TGTGCCAGCAGTGAAGGGAGACGTGGGAGGGACGAGCAGTACTTC
>.|TRBV9|.|TRBJ2-3
CASSVALTPDSSADTQYF
TGTGCCAGCAGCGTAGCTCTTACCCCCGACTCCTCCGCAGATACGCAGTATTTT
>TRBD1|TRBV5-1|.|TRBJ2-3
CASSLGQGVTDTQYF
TGCGCCAGCAGCCTGGGACAGGGGGTCACAGATACGCAGTATTTT
>.|TRBV28|few|TRBJ2-3
CASSLWPLTDTQYF
TGTGCCAGCAGTTTATGGCCCCTCACAGATACGCAGTATTTT
>.|TRBV2|few|TRBJ2-1
CASSVRGMGAANEQFF
TGTGCCAGCAGTGTACGCGGGATGGGAGCCGCCAATGAGCAGTTCTTC
>.|TRBV4-3|few|TRBJ2-7
CASSQGGSSLYEQYF
TGCGCCAGCAGCCAAGGGGGTAGCTCCCTCTACGAGCAGTACTTC
>TRBD1|TRBV25-1|.|TRBJ1-2
CASSSQGGTGYTF
TGTGCCAGCAGTTCACAGGGGGGTACGGGCTACACCTTC
>.|TRBV5-1|few|TRBJ2-2
CASAGTISTGELFF
TGCGCCAGCGCTGGGACCATTAGCACCGGGGAGCTGTTTTTT
>.|TRBV4-1|.|TRBJ1-2
CASSQDFGGYTF
TGCGCCAGCAGCCAAGATTTCGGGGGCTACACCTTC
>TRBD2|TRBV5-1|.|TRBJ2-3
CASSKPGLDTDTQYF
TGCGCCAGCAGCAAGCCGGGACTAGACACAGATACGCAGTATTTT
>TRBD2|TRBV28|.|TRBJ2-1
CASSRAGDHNEQFF
TGTGCCAGCAGTCGAGCGGGAGACCACAATGAGCAGTTCTTC
>.|TRBV27|few|TRBJ2-7
CASSRGKLYEQYF
TGTGCCAGCAGCCGAGGCAAGCTATACGAGCAGTACTTC
>TRBD2|TRBV7-9|.|TRBJ2-5
CASSSTSGKGSRTTQYF
TGTGCCAGCAGCTCGACTAGCGGGAAGGGTAGCCGTACGACCCAGTACTTC
>.|TRBV10-3|.|TRBJ2-1
CAISYNDGNEQFF
TGTGCCATCAGCTACAACGACGGAAATGAGCAGTTCTTC
>TRBD2|TRBV30|few|TRBJ2-5
CAWHGLAALGTQYF
TGTGCCTGGCATGGACTAGCGGCTTTGGGGACCCAGTACTTC
>TRBD2|TRBV23-1|few|TRBJ2-6
CASSQSLHPVVREACNVLTF
TGCGCCAGCAGTCAATCTCTTCACCCGGTTGTGCGGGAGGCCTGCAACGTCCTGACTTTC
>TRBD2|TRBV5-8|few|TRBJ2-3
CASSPAGAGVVDTQYF
TGTGCCAGCAGCCCAGCGGGAGCGGGAGTTGTAGATACGCAGTATTTT
>.|TRBV7-9|few|TRBJ2-3
CASSLGQSFSTDTQYF
TGTGCCAGCAGCTTAGGACAGTCATTTAGCACAGATACGCAGTATTTT
>.|TRBV28|many|TRBJ1-2
CASSSRNFYGYTF
TGTGCCAGCAGTTCACGGAACTTCTATGGCTACACCTTC
>.|TRBV2|.|TRBJ1-4
CASSDLRDEKLFF
TGTGCCAGCAGTGACCTCCGGGACGAAAAACTGTTTTTT
>.|TRBV6-5|once|TRBJ1-2
CASSYSIGYGYTF
TGTGCCAGCAGTTACTCGATTGGGTATGGCTACACCTTC
>.|TRBV18|.|TRBJ2-5
CASSPTFGETQYF
TGTGCCAGCTCACCGACTTTCGGGGAGACCCAGTACTTC
>TRBD2|TRBV25-1|few|TRBJ2-1
CASSPLARLAGDHNEQFF
TGTGCCAGCAGCCCCCTCGCGAGACTAGCGGGAGATCACAATGAGCAGTTCTTC
>TRBD1|TRBV7-2|.|TRBJ2-3
CASSPRTGVGDTQYF
TGTGCCAGCAGCCCACGGACAGGAGTTGGAGATACGCAGTATTTT
>.|TRBV7-2|.|TRBJ2-6
CASSLVGSGANVLTF
TGTGCCAGCAGCTTAGTAGGCTCTGGGGCCAACGTCCTGACTTTC
>TRBD2|TRBV19|few|TRBJ2-3
CASSNAGGIGDTQYF
TGTGCCAGTAGTAACGCGGGAGGGATCGGTGATACGCAGTATTTT